A single T cell receptor beta chain is shown here with its context. What it binds is unknown. Brentuximab vedotin exposure varied, and every patient relapsed after autologous stem cell transplantation. Germline CDR1 is GTSNPN and CDR2 is SVGIG (reference sequence). The CDR3 sequence is 16 residues long. V lost 0 bases to trimming and J lost 5 bases; unmatched junction nucleotides: 8. Produced via immunoSEQ multiplex PCR; TCRdb's table is partial and in-frame only. The repertoire holds some 96,000 clones, with approximately 80% as singletons. This entry belongs to a study of PD-1 blockade in classical Hodgkin lymphoma. Findings and caveats of the study: After ASCT, patients who started nivolumab under 1 year later were excluded. Why the repertoires differ is still unclear, perhaps disease activity or prior therapy. Whereas CD4+ TCR diversity had risen significantly by C4D1, CD8+ TCR diversity had not. Prior to therapy, complete responders displayed diversity much like that of newly diagnosed patients.

This chain links TRBV30 with TRBJ2-3, with 10 nucleotides matching TRBD2. The receptor comes from a human donor with classical Hodgkin lymphoma. Sequenced material: peripheral blood mononuclear cells (PBMCs), taken at baseline. CDR3 protein: CAWSVKTSGIIDTQYF. The CDR3, as DNA: TGTGCCTGGAGTGTGAAAACTAGCGGGATAATAGATACGCAGTATTTT.